This T cell receptor beta chain comes out of a study of early T cells in non-severe SARS-CoV-2 infection. For the study at large: Chains from this unsorted whole-blood bulk RNA could not be paired. Findings of the study overall: Sequences matched to VDJdb favored anti-spike CD8 responses, while private and CD4 specificities were missed.

V dropped 6 bases and J dropped 1 base, with 6 bases sitting between them. The V gene's germline CDR1 is SNHLY and CDR2 FYNNEI. The CDR3 loop spans 12 amino acids. Unique molecular identifiers (one per individual cDNA molecule) were attached. TCRdb fed the 5' RACE reads into MiXCR, producing one record per CDR3 protein. Among tens of thousands of distinct CDR3 sequences listed, around 15% were seen once. Many counts were recorded for this clonotype. Antigen specificity is unknown. Sequencing was performed on whole blood. This receptor was identified in an adult who was a healthcare worker with PCR-confirmed SARS-CoV-2 infection or an uninfected control (not recorded which). This chain joins TRBV2 and TRBJ1-2, with a possible D match to TRBD1 (6 bases). This CDR3 reads CASRQGNYGYTF. In nucleotides, the CDR3 is TGTGCCAGCAGACAGGGTAACTATGGCTACACCTTC.